These 19 T cell receptor beta chains came from one sample sequenced in a study of cytomegalovirus exposure and HLA in healthy donors. Use of 60 Vbeta and 13 Jbeta primers characterized the PCR. Data came from immunoSEQ multiplex PCR; TCRdb stores just in-frame clones and leaves some out. Of approximately 130,000 clones in the sample, under 90% were seen once. The sequencing sample was made of PBMCs. Every receptor here comes from a woman in her thirties or forties in good health and CMV-seronegative.

The chain links TRBV6-5 to TRBJ2-7; the D is unclear. Per the germline V gene, CDR1 is MNHEY and CDR2 is SVGAGI. This CDR3 region has 15 residues. V lost 0 bases and J lost 2, with 11 bases in between. The CDR3 loop is CASSYSWQAPYEQYF. CDR3 nucleotides: TGTGCCAGCAGTTACTCCTGGCAGGCCCCCTACGAGCAGTACTTC.

The rearrangement links TRBV6-5 to TRBJ2-7, with TRBD1 identical over 8 bases. The ends lost 4 bases at V and 6 bases at J; junction bases unmatched: 2. The germline V gene has CDR1 MNHEY and CDR2 SVGAGI. This CDR3 is built from 12 residues. The CDR3 DNA is TGTGCCAGCAGTTTAGGACAGGGCGAGCAGTACTTC. It specifies CASSLGQGEQYF.

The genes are TRBV6-5 and TRBJ1-6; 7 nucleotides align to TRBD1. The CDR3 is 14 amino acids. Looked up from germline, CDR1 is MNHEY and CDR2 is SVGAGI. The V and J ends lost 5 bases and 9 bases, in that order; junction bases with no gene match: 7. This chain's CDR3 is CASSITRGSSPLHF. CDR3 in DNA: TGTGCCAGCAGTATAACCAGGGGGAGTTCACCCCTCCACTTT.

The chain recombines TRBV14 with TRBJ2-1; D not resolved. The CDR3 has 12 amino acids. V was trimmed by 5 bases and J by 7 bases, leaving 9 bases between them. The V gene's germline CDR1 is SGHDN and CDR2 FVKESK. Written as DNA, the CDR3 is TGTGCCAGCAGCGGGCCGAAGAATGAGCAGTTCTTC. Its protein is CASSGPKNEQFF.

There are a few counts of this clone. The chain has TRBV9 and TRBJ2-1, with 11 bases lining up with TRBD2. Germline CDR1 SGDLS, CDR2 YYNGEE. Trimming took 3 bases from V and 5 from J; bases not matched to a gene: 1. CDR3 length equals 14 residues. CDR3 sequence reads: CASSEGLADNEQFF. CDR3 nucleotides: TGTGCCAGCAGCGAGGGACTAGCGGACAATGAGCAGTTCTTC.

The chain combines TRBV27 with TRBJ1-6; perhaps TRBD1 as D (5 bases). There are 14 residues in the CDR3. The V end lost 8 bases, the J end lost 6 bases, and 14 bases lay between the germline ends. Germline V gene data show CDR1 as MNHEY and CDR2 as SMNVEV (reference sequence). In DNA, the CDR3 is TGTGCCAGCGGGGCGGGACCCCCTAATTCACCCCTCCACTTT. Its translation: CASGAGPPNSPLHF.

J is TRBJ1-1 and V is TRBV29-1, with D tentatively TRBD1 (6 bases). The CDR3 is made up of 13 amino acids. From germline, CDR1 is SQVTM and CDR2 ANQGSEA. V was cut by 6 bases and J by 0 bases, with 11 bases left in between. CDR3 DNA sequence: TGCAGCGTCGTCAGGGACATGAACACTGAAGCTTTCTTT. Translation gives CSVVRDMNTEAFF.

This chain connects TRBV6-5 to TRBJ1-4; the match to TRBD1 covers 11 bases. After removal of 4 bases from V and 6 bases from J, the junction contained 4 bases not matched to a gene. CDR1 is MNHEY and CDR2 is SVGAGI in the germline V gene. The CDR3 totals 15 residues. The CDR3 nucleotides read TGTGCCAGCAGTTCCGGGACAGGGGGGGATGAAAAACTGTTTTTT. Protein: CASSSGTGGDEKLFF.

This chain uses TRBV2 with TRBJ2-3; 9 bases are a match to TRBD1. J lost 0 bases, V lost 6 bases, and 4 bases had no gene match. The CDR3 is 15 amino acids. The germline V gene encodes CDR1 SNHLY and CDR2 FYNNEI. CDR3 loop: CASRGQGLSTDTQYF. CDR3 bases: TGTGCCAGCAGAGGACAGGGGCTAAGCACAGATACGCAGTATTTT.

CDR3: CASSQGTGDTQYF. The DNA of the CDR3 is TGCGCCAGCAGCCAAGGGACAGGAGATACGCAGTATTTT. V is TRBV4-1 and J is TRBJ2-3, with 7 bases aligning to TRBD1. From germline, CDR1 is MGHRA and CDR2 YSYEKL. Trimming removed 1 base from V and 5 bases from J; junction bases left unmatched: 0. The CDR3 spans 13 residues.

The rearrangement uses TRBV14 and TRBJ2-3, with 13 bases aligning to TRBD2. The germline V gene has CDR1 SGHDN and CDR2 FVKESK. The CDR3 contains 16 residues. With V trimmed by 4 bases and J by 6 bases, 7 bases remained unmatched. CDR3 amino acids: CASSPTSGGAPDTQYF. The CDR3 DNA reads as TGTGCCAGCAGCCCCACTAGCGGGGGGGCCCCGGATACGCAGTATTTT.

In this sample, this clone turned up once. This chain links TRBV28 with TRBJ1-2; weak D call: TRBD1 (6 bases). V gave up 9 bases and J gave up 8 bases, with 22 bases separating them. The germline gives CDR1 MDHEN, CDR2 SYDVKM. The CDR3 runs to 14 residues. As DNA, the CDR3 is TGTGCCAGTAAGCAACAGGGTGTCACGACCGGCTACACCTTC. Translating gives CASKQQGVTTGYTF.

The V call is TRBV19, the J call TRBJ2-3; the match to TRBD2 covers 7 bases. V dropped 7 bases and J dropped 0; count of bases not matched to a gene: 7. This CDR3 region has 15 residues. Per germline, CDR1 LNHDA and CDR2 SQIVND (reference sequence). The CDR3 DNA sequence: TGTGCCAGTAAGACCGGACTAGTCAGCACAGATACGCAGTATTTT. This codes for CASKTGLVSTDTQYF.

For this clone: Germline is not matched at one junction end, which may reflect a read error. The chain is built from TRBV7-9 and TRBJ1-1; 7 nucleotides line up with TRBD1. This CDR3 comprises 17 residues. Germline CDR1 is SEHNR and CDR2 is FQNEAQ (reference sequence). The CDR3 reads CSSSPLPVTGTNTEAFF. CDR3 DNA: TGTTCCAGCAGCCCGCTACCGGTGACAGGGACTAACACTGAAGCTTTCTTT.

The chain has TRBV18 and TRBJ2-3; TRBD2 might be the D (5 bases). V gave up 4 bases and J gave up 5 bases, with 13 bases separating them. CDR1 and CDR2 from the germline V gene are KGHSH and LQKENI. The CDR3 length is 14 residues. The CDR3 nucleotides read TGTGCCAGCTCACAGGGAGCAGTCGGAGATACGCAGTATTTT. Protein: CASSQGAVGDTQYF.

The chain is built from TRBV5-6 and TRBJ2-6; D ambiguous. The germline CDR1 and CDR2 sequences are SGHDT and YYEEEE. The CDR3 runs to 16 residues. Deletions cut 4 bases from V and 1 base from J, with 12 bases between. The chain's CDR3 is CASSHVRQSGANVLTF. CDR3 bases: TGTGCCAGCAGCCACGTCCGCCAGTCTGGGGCCAACGTCCTGACTTTC.

This clone was seen once. This chain joins TRBV15 and TRBJ2-7; tentatively, D is TRBD2 (6 bases). Germline loops: CDR1 LNHNV, CDR2 YYDKDF (reference sequence). Trimming stripped 1 base from V and 6 bases from J, with 13 bases between. This CDR3 has 14 amino acids. The DNA for the CDR3 is TGTGCCACCAGCAGAGTCGGGGGTGTTGGCGAGCAGTACTTC. Translating gives CATSRVGGVGEQYF.

This clone was observed a few times. V is TRBV7-9 and J is TRBJ2-1; D perhaps matches TRBD1 (5 bases). The germline V gene has CDR1 SEHNR and CDR2 FQNEAQ (reference sequence). Trimming shortened V by 4 bases and J by 4 bases, and 8 bases separated the two germline ends. The CDR3 is made up of 13 amino acids. In DNA, the CDR3 is TGTGCCAGCAGCTCGGACACTTACAATGAGCAGTTCTTC. Translating it yields CASSSDTYNEQFF.

This chain joins TRBV5-1 and TRBJ2-3; 7 bases line up with TRBD1. Per the germline V gene, CDR1 is SGHRS and CDR2 is YFSETQ. Losses at the gene ends were 4 bases for V and 0 bases for J; bases not matched to a gene: 8. There are 16 residues in the CDR3. The CDR3 region is CASSPQTGASTDTQYF. The CDR3 DNA is TGCGCCAGCAGCCCTCAAACAGGGGCTAGCACAGATACGCAGTATTTT.